Detailed here is one TCR beta chain. Antigen specificity is unknown. Trimming cost V 3 bases and J 2 bases, with 15 bases left between them. The V gene's germline CDR1 is SGHNT and CDR2 YYREEE (reference sequence). There are 15 residues in the CDR3. The source of the sample is a study of beta chain features in type 1 diabetes. Study outcomes and limitations: Type 1 diabetes patients showed a moderate but significant shortening of TCRB CDR3s in all four CD4+ subsets.

Sequenced material consisted of expressed TCRB transcripts (all of the isolated RNA was reverse transcribed). Approximately 3.5 million reads per sample were averaged for naive, central memory and regulatory samples. Clones were read by immunoSEQ multiplex PCR, and TCRdb kept only the in-frame ones, dropping some. Of under 200,000 clones listed, around 8% were seen once; the top ten hold under 0.65%. The TCR comes from a young woman with type 1 diabetes. The sequenced material came from central memory CD4+ T cells from blood. The V call is TRBV5-4, the J call TRBJ2-7; D ambiguous. The CDR3 loop is CASSSMAGSTYEQYF. The CDR3 nucleotides read TGTGCCAGCAGCTCGATGGCCGGGTCTACCTACGAGCAGTACTTC. The entire variable domain, with the rest obtained from reference TRBV5-4 and TRBJ2-7, is as follows: ETGVTQSPTHLIKTRGQQVTLRCSSQSGHNTVSWYQQALGQGPQFIFQYYREEENGRGNFPPRFSGLQFPNYSSELNVNALELDDSALYLCASSSMAGSTYEQYFGPGTRLTVT.